This T cell receptor beta chain was retrieved from a study of Graves' ophthalmopathy and Graves' hyperthyroidism. Amplification from RNA transcripts yielded the TCR beta CDR3 regions. First-round RT-PCR employed HTBI primers, with a second-round multiplex PCR after it. Using its own MiXCR run on the multiplex PCR reads, TCRdb lists one record per CDR3 protein. The sample lists around 1,000,000 distinct CDR3 sequences, about 36% occurring once. With regard to this clonotype: Its specificity is unknown.

Ineligible for inclusion were patients with other autoimmune diseases, uncontrolled infections, pregnancy or lactation. Diagnostic conclusions were grounded in clinical symptoms, serum thyroxine, TRAb, thyroid ultrasound and orbital computed tomography. Study results and limitations: The model's ophthalmopathy progression predictions had approximately 71% sensitivity and over 72% specificity. Thyroid clonotypes that were expanded above 0.001 frequency mostly also appeared in blood.

This CDR3 comprises 14 residues. The V end lost 6 bases, the J end lost 2 bases, and 13 bases lay between the germline ends. Germline V gene lookup returns CDR1 SGHAT and CDR2 FQNNGV. The TCR was taken from an adult man with Graves' hyperthyroidism. The rearrangement joins TRBV11-2 to TRBJ1-1; weak D call: TRBD1 (5 bases). The sample comprised peripheral blood or thyroid tissue (not recorded which). CDR3 in amino acids: CASRAGQQNTEAFF. The DNA of the CDR3 is TGTGCCAGCAGGGCGGGGCAGCAAAACACTGAAGCTTTCTTT.